This T cell receptor (beta chain) comes out of a study of beta chain features in type 1 diabetes. Looking at the study overall: All samples combined gave 107,917,701 sorted cells for examination. Overall study results and limits: Shorter TCRB CDR3s, moderately but significantly so, were found in Type 1 diabetes patients in all four CD4+ subsets. Type 1 diabetes patients had VDJ junctions that carried fewer insertions and more deletions.

Of note for this clone: What it binds is unknown.

The V end lost 2 bases, the J end lost 8 bases, and 12 bases lay between the germline ends. The CDR3 totals 13 residues. Germline CDR1 LGHNA, CDR2 YSLEER. The whole isolated RNA underwent reverse transcription, so sequencing captured expressed TCRB transcripts. Method: immunoSEQ multiplex PCR; TCRdb's copy keeps in-frame clones and lacks some. The data hold about 370,000 clones, with over 9% observed a single time. Material: central memory CD4+ T cells from blood. This clonotype was sampled from a man aged 25 to 40 with type 1 diabetes. The chain combines TRBV4-3 with TRBJ1-2; D possibly corresponds to TRBD1 (5 bases). CDR3 protein: CASSQTLGGGYTF. In DNA, the CDR3 is TGCGCCAGCAGCCAAACTTTGGGGGGAGGCTACACCTTC.